The TCR beta chain described here comes from a study of blood T cell repertoires in COVID-19. The assay was immunoSEQ multiplex PCR, and TCRdb's table has in-frame clones only and misses some. The table lists under 300,000 clones, around four fifths of them singletons, with more than 4% in the top ten. The receptor comes from a man aged 50 to 60 with acute or convalescent COVID-19. The sequencing input was peripheral blood.

The CDR3 region has the DNA TGTGCCAGCAGTTTACGGCGGACAGGGGCGAGCTCTGGGGCCAACGTCCTGACTTTC. This encodes CASSLRRTGASSGANVLTF. The chain joins TRBV27 to TRBJ2-6, with 9 bases aligning to TRBD1. With V trimmed by 2 bases and J by 0 bases, 8 bases remained unmatched. This CDR3 spans 19 amino acids. Germline V CDR1 and CDR2: MNHEY, SMNVEV (reference sequence).